The source of this TCR beta chain is a study of technical replicates of blood from a few donors. Clones were sequenced by immunoSEQ multiplex PCR, and TCRdb holds only the in-frame ones, with some missing. The table lists about 81,000 clones, approximately 95% of them singletons. The length of the CDR3 is 16 residues. Germline CDR1 is SGHRS and CDR2 is YFSETQ. The V segment lost 0 bases and the J segment 4 bases; nucleotides outside the gene matches: 6. The TCR sequence derives from a human donor in good health. Sequencing was carried out using T cells isolated from PBMCs. The chain is built from TRBV5-1 and TRBJ2-3, with 9 bases aligning to TRBD2. CDR3 residues: CASSLASGRFADTQYF. The CDR3 DNA is TGCGCCAGCAGCTTGGCCAGCGGGAGGTTTGCAGATACGCAGTATTTT.